The T cell receptor beta chain described here comes from a study of vaccination and CD4 T cells after COVID-19. An Oncomine TCR Beta short-read assay was used to sequence the DNA from cultured CD4+ T cells. TCRdb re-analysed the PCR reads in MiXCR, keeping a single row per CDR3 protein. The repertoire holds 15,000 to 20,000 distinct CDR3 sequences, roughly 50% seen once, with about 10% in the top ten. About this clonotype: Its specificity is not known.

Treatment here: approximately 10-day PBMC culture with coronavirus spike peptide pools or control peptides (ViraFEST assay). The CDR3 is made up of 16 amino acids. Germline CDR1 reads MNHEY; CDR2 reads SMNVEV (reference sequence). V lost 4 bases and J lost 5, with 18 bases in between. This receptor was obtained from a human donor who had recovered from COVID-19. The V and J genes are TRBV27 and TRBJ2-1; tentative D call: TRBD1 (6 bases). The sample here was CD4+ T cells from blood, cultured in vitro, taken before SARS-CoV-2 vaccination. CDR3 nucleotides: TGTGCCAGCAGTTCCCATCGACAGGCCTTAGACAATGAGCAGTTCTTC. Translating it yields CASSSHRQALDNEQFF.